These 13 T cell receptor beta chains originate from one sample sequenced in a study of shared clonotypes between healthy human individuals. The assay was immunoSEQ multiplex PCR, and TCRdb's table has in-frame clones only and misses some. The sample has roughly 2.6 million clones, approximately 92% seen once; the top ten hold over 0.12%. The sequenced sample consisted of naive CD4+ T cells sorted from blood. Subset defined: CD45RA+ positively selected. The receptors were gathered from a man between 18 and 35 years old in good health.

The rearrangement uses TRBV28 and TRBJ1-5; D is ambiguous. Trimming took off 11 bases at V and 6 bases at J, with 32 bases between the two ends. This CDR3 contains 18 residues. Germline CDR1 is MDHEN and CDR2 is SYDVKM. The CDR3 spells CAPISPGRGLIAGQPQHF. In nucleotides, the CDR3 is TGTGCCCCGATCTCCCCCGGGAGAGGGCTGATAGCTGGTCAGCCCCAGCATTTT. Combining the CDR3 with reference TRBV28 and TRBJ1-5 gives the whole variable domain DVKVTQSSRYLVKRTGEKVFLECVQDMDHENMFWYRQDPGLGLRLIYFSYDVKMKEKGDIPEGYSVSREKKERFSLILESASTNQTSMYLCAPISPGRGLIAGQPQHFGDGTRLSIL.

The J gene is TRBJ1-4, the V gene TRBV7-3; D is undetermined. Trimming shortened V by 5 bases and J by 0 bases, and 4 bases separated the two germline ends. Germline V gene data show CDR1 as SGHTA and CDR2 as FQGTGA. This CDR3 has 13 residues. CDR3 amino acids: CASSLTTNEKLFF. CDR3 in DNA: TGTGCCAGCAGCCTCACAACTAATGAAAAACTGTTTTTT.

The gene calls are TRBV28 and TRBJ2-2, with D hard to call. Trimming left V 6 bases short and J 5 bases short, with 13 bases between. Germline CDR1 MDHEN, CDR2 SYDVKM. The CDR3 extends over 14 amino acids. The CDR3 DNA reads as TGTGCCAGCAGCCCGAGCCACAGAACCGGGGAGCTGTTTTTT. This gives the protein CASSPSHRTGELFF.

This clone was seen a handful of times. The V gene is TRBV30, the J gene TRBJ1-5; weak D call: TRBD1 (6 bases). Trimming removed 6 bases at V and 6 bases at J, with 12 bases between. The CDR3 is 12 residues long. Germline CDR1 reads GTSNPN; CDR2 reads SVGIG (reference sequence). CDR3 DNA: TGTGCCTGCTCAGGGGTCAGTCAGCCCCAGCATTTT. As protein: CACSGVSQPQHF.

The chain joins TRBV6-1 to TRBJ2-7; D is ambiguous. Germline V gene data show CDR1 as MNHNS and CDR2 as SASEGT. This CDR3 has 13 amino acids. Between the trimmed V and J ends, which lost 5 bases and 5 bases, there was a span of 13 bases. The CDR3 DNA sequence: TGTGCCAGCAGTACCCTAGGCCTACACGAGCAGTACTTC. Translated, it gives CASSTLGLHEQYF.

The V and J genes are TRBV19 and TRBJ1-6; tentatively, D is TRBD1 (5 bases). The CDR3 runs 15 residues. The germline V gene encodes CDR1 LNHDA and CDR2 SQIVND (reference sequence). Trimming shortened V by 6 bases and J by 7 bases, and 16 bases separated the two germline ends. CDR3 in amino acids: CASSLGRGINSPLHF. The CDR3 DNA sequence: TGTGCCAGTAGCTTGGGGAGGGGAATCAATTCACCCCTCCACTTT.

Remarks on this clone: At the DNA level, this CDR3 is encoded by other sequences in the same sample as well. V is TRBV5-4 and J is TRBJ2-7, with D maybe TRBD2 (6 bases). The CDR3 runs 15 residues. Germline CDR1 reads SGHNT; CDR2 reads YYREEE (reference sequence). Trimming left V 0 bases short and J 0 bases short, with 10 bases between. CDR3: CASSLGGLSSYEQYF. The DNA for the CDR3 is TGTGCCAGCAGCTTGGGGGGACTTAGCTCCTACGAGCAGTACTTC. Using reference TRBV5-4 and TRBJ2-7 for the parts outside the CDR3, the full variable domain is ETGVTQSPTHLIKTRGQQVTLRCSSQSGHNTVSWYQQALGQGPQFIFQYYREEENGRGNFPPRFSGLQFPNYSSELNVNALELDDSALYLCASSLGGLSSYEQYFGPGTRLTVT.

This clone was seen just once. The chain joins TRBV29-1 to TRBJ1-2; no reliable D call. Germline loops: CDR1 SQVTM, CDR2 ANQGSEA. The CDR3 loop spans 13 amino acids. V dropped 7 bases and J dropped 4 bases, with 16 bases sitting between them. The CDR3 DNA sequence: TGCAGCGCAGGAGAGGGATCAGGCTATGGCTACACCTTC. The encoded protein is CSAGEGSGYGYTF.

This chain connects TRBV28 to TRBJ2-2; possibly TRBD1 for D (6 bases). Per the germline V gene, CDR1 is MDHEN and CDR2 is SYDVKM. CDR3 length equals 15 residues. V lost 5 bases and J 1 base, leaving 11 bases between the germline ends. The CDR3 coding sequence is TGTGCCAGCAGTGGATCAGGGGTGAACACCGGGGAGCTGTTTTTT. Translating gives CASSGSGVNTGELFF. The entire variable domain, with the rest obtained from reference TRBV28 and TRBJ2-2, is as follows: DVKVTQSSRYLVKRTGEKVFLECVQDMDHENMFWYRQDPGLGLRLIYFSYDVKMKEKGDIPEGYSVSREKKERFSLILESASTNQTSMYLCASSGSGVNTGELFFGEGSRLTVL.

The CDR3 here is CSVYPRDNQETQYF. The CDR3 DNA sequence: TGCAGCGTTTACCCCCGGGACAACCAAGAGACCCAGTACTTC. V and J are TRBV29-1 and TRBJ2-5; a possible D gene is TRBD1 (6 bases). V was cut by 5 bases and J by 0 bases, with 13 bases left in between. This CDR3 region has 14 residues. Germline CDR1 reads SQVTM; CDR2 reads ANQGSEA.

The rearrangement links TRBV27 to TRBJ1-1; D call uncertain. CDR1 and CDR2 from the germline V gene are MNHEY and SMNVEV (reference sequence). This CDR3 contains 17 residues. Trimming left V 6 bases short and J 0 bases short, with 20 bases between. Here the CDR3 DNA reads TGTGCCAGCAGGTTAAGGGCCGCCTCCTCTATGAACACTGAAGCTTTCTTT. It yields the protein CASRLRAASSMNTEAFF.

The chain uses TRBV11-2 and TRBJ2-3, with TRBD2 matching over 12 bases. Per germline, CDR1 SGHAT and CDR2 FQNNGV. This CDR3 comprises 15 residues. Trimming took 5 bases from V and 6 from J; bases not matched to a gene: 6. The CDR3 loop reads CASSLWTSGADTQYF. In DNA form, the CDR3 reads TGTGCCAGCAGCCTTTGGACTAGCGGGGCTGATACGCAGTATTTT.

CDR3 amino acids: CASRSPGQGNTEAFF. The CDR3, as DNA: TGTGCCAGCAGATCCCCGGGACAGGGGAACACTGAAGCTTTCTTT. V and J are TRBV6-5 and TRBJ1-1; 9 bases line up with TRBD1. The CDR3 consists of 15 residues. The germline V gene has CDR1 MNHEY and CDR2 SVGAGI. Trimming at V came to 6 bases and at J to 1 base, leaving 6 bases not matched to a gene.